One and the same sample provided the 7 T cell receptor beta chains below, sequenced in a study of stem cell transplantation in POMP-related autoinflammatory disease. Produced via immunoSEQ multiplex PCR; TCRdb's table is partial and in-frame only. The profile shows 9,000 to 10,000 clones, more than 75% of them singletons. Sequences were derived from CD4+ T cells from PBMCs, sampled after stem cell transplantation. Receptors originate from a human patient with POMP-related autoinflammation and immune dysregulation (PRAID). T cells may partly derive from the graft donor.

The chain's CDR3 is CSASRWGTGELFF. In nucleotides, the CDR3 is TGCAGTGCTAGTAGGTGGGGAACCGGGGAGCTGTTTTTT. The J gene is TRBJ2-2, the V gene TRBV20-1; D call uncertain. Germline V lookup: CDR1 DFQATT, CDR2 SNEGSKA (reference sequence). Trimming removed 3 bases from V and 5 bases from J, with 10 bases in between. The CDR3 has 13 amino acids.

The chain uses TRBV9 and TRBJ2-3, with 12 positions matching TRBD1. Per germline, CDR1 SGDLS and CDR2 YYNGEE. The CDR3 is made up of 16 amino acids. After removal of 1 base from V and 5 bases from J, the junction contained 5 bases not matched to a gene. The CDR3 loop is CASSVRDRGLLDTQYF. The CDR3, as DNA: TGTGCCAGCAGCGTAAGGGACAGGGGGCTGTTAGATACGCAGTATTTT.

The rearrangement joins TRBV5-1 to TRBJ2-1; 12 bases match TRBD2. The CDR3 is made up of 17 amino acids. CDR1 and CDR2 (germline): SGHRS, YFSETQ. Trimming took 1 base from V and 5 from J; bases not matched to a gene: 7. The DNA for the CDR3 is TGCGCCAGCAGCTTGTATACGCGACTAGCGGGAGACAATGAGCAGTTCTTC. It translates to CASSLYTRLAGDNEQFF.

Only a few counts were recorded for this clone. The chain is built from TRBV5-6 and TRBJ1-4; D call uncertain. With 4 bases removed from V and 5 bases from J, the gap between germline ends came to 9 bases. The CDR3 length is 13 residues. Germline V gene data show CDR1 as SGHDT and CDR2 as YYEEEE. CDR3 DNA: TGTGCCAGCAGCCTCCGTATGAATGAAAAACTGTTTTTT. As protein: CASSLRMNEKLFF.

J is TRBJ1-2 and V is TRBV7-8; D call uncertain. Germline CDR1 and CDR2: SGHVS and FQNEAQ. Trimming removed 5 bases at V and 7 bases at J, with 20 bases between. The CDR3 is 15 amino acids. CDR3 protein: CASSTARAIRSGYTF. CDR3 coding DNA: TGTGCCAGCAGCACCGCCCGGGCCATACGGTCTGGCTACACCTTC. Full variable domain (missing parts from reference TRBV7-8 and TRBJ1-2): GAGVSQSPRYKVAKRGQDVALRCDPISGHVSLFWYQQALGQGPEFLTYFQNEAQLDKSGLPSDRFFAERPEGSVSTLKIQRTQQEDSAVYLCASSTARAIRSGYTFGSGTRLTVV.

The genes are TRBV6-1 and TRBJ1-6; no clear D gene. The length of the CDR3 is 15 residues. Per the germline V gene, CDR1 is MNHNS and CDR2 is SASEGT. V was shortened by 1 base and J by 0 bases, with 4 bases between the two germline ends. In DNA form, the CDR3 reads TGTGCCAGCAGTGAAGGGAGCTCCTATAATTCACCCCTCCACTTT. Protein sequence: CASSEGSSYNSPLHF.

The chain has TRBV7-8 and TRBJ1-5; D not resolved. This CDR3 is 16 amino acids long. The germline V gene encodes CDR1 SGHVS and CDR2 FQNEAQ. Deletions cut 0 bases from V and 3 bases from J, with 12 bases between. This CDR3 is CASSLARVWNNQPQHF. Here the CDR3 DNA reads TGTGCCAGCAGCTTAGCGCGGGTATGGAACAATCAGCCCCAGCATTTT.